These 24 T cell receptor beta chains were all obtained from the same sample, sequenced in a study of blood T cell repertoires in COVID-19. The method was immunoSEQ multiplex PCR; TCRdb's version includes in-frame clones alone and lacks a portion of them. The top ten clones hold about 10% of a sample with more than 75,000 clones, around 82% of them seen once. The specimen was peripheral blood. Every receptor here comes from a man between 60 and 70 years old with acute or convalescent COVID-19.

The chain uses TRBV14 and TRBJ2-3; D unclear. This CDR3 has 15 amino acids. The V end lost 0 bases, the J end lost 6 bases, and 13 bases lay between the germline ends. Germline V CDR1 and CDR2: SGHDN, FVKESK. The CDR3 sequence: CASSQDQNARDTQYF. The DNA of the CDR3 is TGTGCCAGCAGCCAAGATCAAAACGCACGGGATACGCAGTATTTT.

The V call is TRBV6-5, the J call TRBJ2-7; 8 nucleotides agree with TRBD1. The germline CDR1 and CDR2 sequences are MNHEY and SVGAGI. J gave up 4 bases and V 7 bases, and 12 bases lay outside the gene matches. This CDR3 is 15 amino acids long. In DNA form, the CDR3 reads TGTGCCAGCACCAACCGGGACAGGCCCCTATACGAGCAGTACTTC. Its protein product is CASTNRDRPLYEQYF.

This chain joins TRBV5-4 and TRBJ2-2; the match to TRBD2 covers 7 bases. The CDR3 contains 16 residues. Losses at the gene ends were 5 bases for V and 5 bases for J; bases not matched to a gene: 12. Germline V gene data show CDR1 as SGHNT and CDR2 as YYREEE (reference sequence). CDR3 residues: CASSIPPGGGTGELFF. The CDR3 nucleotides are TGTGCCAGCAGTATCCCTCCGGGAGGAGGGACCGGGGAGCTGTTTTTT.

As regards this clone: Compared with germline, one end of the junction differs, possibly owing to a read error. V usage is TRBV7-7 and J usage is TRBJ1-5, with a possible D match to TRBD1 (5 bases). There are 13 residues in the CDR3. Germline V gene lookup returns CDR1 SSHAT and CDR2 FNYEAQ (reference sequence). The CDR3 spells CASSQGLNQPQHF. CDR3 coding DNA: TGTGCTAGCAGCCAGGGACTTAATCAGCCCCAGCATTTT.

This chain links TRBV5-1 with TRBJ2-1, with D tentatively TRBD2 (5 bases). CDR3 length: 15 residues. Germline V CDR1 and CDR2: SGHRS, YFSETQ. Trimming took 0 bases from V and 5 from J, leaving 12 bases between them. As DNA, the CDR3 is TGCGCCAGCAGCTTGGGGACTGTTGGAGACAATGAGCAGTTCTTC. As protein: CASSLGTVGDNEQFF.

V is TRBV23-1 and J is TRBJ2-5; 8 nucleotides align to TRBD2. TRBV23-1 is an ORF, and what it does is uncertain. The CDR3 spans 14 residues. J was trimmed by 4 bases and V by 3 bases; bases with no gene match: 4. The CDR3 region has the DNA TGCGCCAGCAGTCAGAGCGGGGGAAGAGAGACCCAGTACTTC. It specifies CASSQSGGRETQYF.

The genes are TRBV5-4 and TRBJ2-5; 8 bases are a match to TRBD1. The CDR3 consists of 15 residues. In germline, CDR1 is SGHNT, CDR2 YYREEE (reference sequence). J lost 2 bases, V lost 1 base, and 4 bases had no gene match. Written as DNA, the CDR3 is TGTGCCAGCAGCTTGCGGACAGGGCCACAAGAGACCCAGTACTTC. As protein: CASSLRTGPQETQYF.

This clone has more than one count but fewer than ten. V and J are TRBV6-5 and TRBJ1-1, with 8 bases fitting TRBD1. Trimming removed 5 bases from V and 1 base from J; junction bases left unmatched: 6. Germline assignment: CDR1 MNHEY and CDR2 SVGAGI. The CDR3 totals 15 residues. The CDR3 sequence: CASSQLGQANTEAFF. The CDR3 DNA reads TGTGCCAGCAGTCAACTGGGACAGGCGAACACTGAAGCTTTCTTT.

The J gene is TRBJ1-1, the V gene TRBV7-2; no reliable D call. CDR3 length: 13 residues. Trimming shortened V by 5 bases and J by 1 base, and 8 bases separated the two germline ends. Looked up from germline, CDR1 is SGHTA and CDR2 is FQGNSA. This CDR3 is CASSAPQNTEAFF. CDR3 DNA sequence: TGTGCCAGCAGCGCCCCACAGAACACTGAAGCTTTCTTT.

The chain uses TRBV7-8 and TRBJ1-6, with TRBD1 identical over 10 bases. With 5 bases clipped from V and 5 bases from J, the junction kept 3 bases outside the gene matches. Germline V gene sequence: CDR1 SGHVS, CDR2 FQNEAQ. The CDR3 runs 15 residues. The DNA for the CDR3 is TGTGCCAGCAGCAGGGGACAGGGGAATAATTCACCCCTCCACTTT. Translating it yields CASSRGQGNNSPLHF. Complete variable domain (other parts from reference TRBV7-8 and TRBJ1-6): GAGVSQSPRYKVAKRGQDVALRCDPISGHVSLFWYQQALGQGPEFLTYFQNEAQLDKSGLPSDRFFAERPEGSVSTLKIQRTQQEDSAVYLCASSRGQGNNSPLHFGNGTRLTVT.

This clone has only a few counts. The V and J genes are TRBV7-9 and TRBJ2-1, with a tentative D call TRBD1 (6 bases). The CDR3 totals 11 residues. Per germline, CDR1 SEHNR and CDR2 FQNEAQ (reference sequence). V gave up 4 bases and J gave up 8 bases, with 6 bases separating them. The CDR3 is CASSSGDEQFF. CDR3 bases: TGTGCCAGCAGCTCAGGGGATGAGCAGTTCTTC.

V usage is TRBV7-2 and J usage is TRBJ1-4; TRBD1 matches 7 bases. Per germline, CDR1 SGHTA and CDR2 FQGNSA. There are 13 residues in the CDR3. J gave up 10 bases and V 6 bases, and 8 bases lay outside the gene matches. As DNA, the CDR3 is TGTGCCAGCAGTGATAGACAGGGAGCAAAACTGTTTTTT. Translated, it gives CASSDRQGAKLFF.

The chain combines TRBV7-8 with TRBJ1-1; D is undetermined. The germline V gene encodes CDR1 SGHVS and CDR2 FQNEAQ. V lost 1 base and J lost 1, with 7 bases in between. The CDR3 spans 14 residues. The CDR3 sequence is CASSLVEWNTEAFF. CDR3 bases: TGTGCCAGCAGCTTAGTCGAGTGGAACACTGAAGCTTTCTTT. Full variable domain (outside the CDR3, taken from reference TRBV7-8 and TRBJ1-1): GAGVSQSPRYKVAKRGQDVALRCDPISGHVSLFWYQQALGQGPEFLTYFQNEAQLDKSGLPSDRFFAERPEGSVSTLKIQRTQQEDSAVYLCASSLVEWNTEAFFGQGTRLTVV.

This chain connects TRBV6-5 to TRBJ2-5, with 8 bases matching TRBD2. Germline V lookup: CDR1 MNHEY, CDR2 SVGAGI. The CDR3 contains 13 residues. The V gene end was trimmed by 4 bases and the J gene end by 10 bases; junction bases not matched to a gene: 8. In DNA form, the CDR3 reads TGTGCCAGCAGTTTTAGCGGGAATGAAATCCAGTACTTC. Protein: CASSFSGNEIQYF.

This clone was observed a single time. This chain joins TRBV7-9 and TRBJ1-1, with D possibly matching TRBD1 (6 bases). Per germline, CDR1 SEHNR and CDR2 FQNEAQ (reference sequence). Trimming took off 6 bases at V and 1 base at J, with 12 bases between the two ends. CDR3 length: 14 amino acids. The CDR3 region has the DNA TGTGCCAGCAGGCCCAAACAGGGGAACACTGAAGCTTTCTTT. Its protein is CASRPKQGNTEAFF.

This clone occurred once. The chain employs TRBV3-1 (or the pseudogene TRBV3-2) and TRBJ2-3, with TRBD2 matching 8 bases. The CDR3 runs 15 residues. CDR1 and CDR2 (germline): LGHDT, YNNKEL (reference sequence). V was clipped by 3 bases and J by 0 bases; unmatched bases: 2. The CDR3 protein is CASSQGGGSTDTQYF. CDR3 bases: TGTGCCAGCAGCCAGGGCGGGGGGAGCACAGATACGCAGTATTTT.

The chain combines TRBV19 with TRBJ1-5, with D possibly TRBD1 on 6 matching bases. The CDR3 consists of 13 residues. Per germline, CDR1 LNHDA and CDR2 SQIVND (reference sequence). The V gene lost 4 bases and the J gene lost 6 bases, with 10 bases spanning the gap. The DNA of the CDR3 is TGTGCCAGTAGTAAAGAGGGGGGTCAGCCCCAGCATTTT. Residues: CASSKEGGQPQHF. The full variable domain, completed using reference TRBV19 and TRBJ1-5, is DGGITQSPKYLFRKEGQNVTLSCEQNLNHDAMYWYRQDPGQGLRLIYYSQIVNDFQKGDIAEGYSVSREKKESFPLTVTSAQKNPTAFYLCASSKEGGQPQHFGDGTRLSIL.

The rearrangement links TRBV6-1 to TRBJ1-2; D is perhaps TRBD1 (6 bases). V was pared by 6 bases and J by 2 bases, with 13 bases between. Germline CDR1 and CDR2: MNHNS and SASEGT. This CDR3 is built from 14 residues. CDR3 nucleotide sequence: TGTGCCAGCAGCCTACAGGGAACGAACTATGGCTACACCTTC. It is translated as CASSLQGTNYGYTF.

The genes are TRBV7-6 and TRBJ1-3, with TRBD1 matching over 7 bases. Germline CDR1 SGHVS, CDR2 FNYEAQ. This CDR3 is 15 amino acids long. With V trimmed by 5 bases and J by 7 bases, 11 bases remained unmatched. The CDR3 coding sequence is TGTGCCAGCAGCCCAATGACAGGGACGTGGAACACCATATATTTT. This sequence encodes CASSPMTGTWNTIYF.

The gene calls are TRBV24-1 and TRBJ2-1, with 12 bases matching TRBD2. From germline, CDR1 is KGHDR and CDR2 SFDVKD. The V gene end was trimmed by 0 bases and the J gene end by 7 bases; junction bases not matched to a gene: 6. CDR3 length: 17 residues. CDR3 loop: CATSDLPSSGRGNEQFF. The DNA for the CDR3 is TGTGCCACCAGTGATTTGCCCTCTAGCGGGAGGGGGAATGAGCAGTTCTTC.

This clone turned up a few times. The rearrangement uses TRBV5-8 and TRBJ1-2, with D possibly TRBD1 on 6 matching bases. The ends were cut back, 0 bases at V and 7 bases at J, with 16 bases in the middle. Germline V gene lookup returns CDR1 SGHTS and CDR2 YDEGEE. The CDR3 loop spans 15 amino acids. This CDR3 reads CASSLAGSRGGGYTF. For the CDR3, the DNA is TGTGCCAGCAGCTTGGCGGGTTCTCGAGGGGGTGGCTACACCTTC.

In this sample, this clone turned up once. The chain recombines TRBV7-2 with TRBJ2-1, with a weak D call TRBD2 (6 bases). Germline assignment: CDR1 SGHTA and CDR2 FQGNSA. The germline V and J ends were trimmed by 0 bases and 9 bases, with 12 bases remaining between them. The CDR3 is 14 residues long. CDR3 bases: TGTGCCAGCAGCTTAGCGACGGGAGCGGCTGAGCAGTTCTTC. It translates to CASSLATGAAEQFF.

This rearrangement joins TRBV29-1 to TRBJ1-2; D unresolved. V lost 1 base to trimming and J lost 4 bases, with 13 bases between them. The CDR3 runs to 14 residues. Germline-derived CDR1 and CDR2 are SQVTM and ANQGSEA. As DNA, the CDR3 is TGCAGCGTTGAAGGATACGGACTTCCCTATGGCTACACCTTC. It codes for CSVEGYGLPYGYTF. The variable domain in full, completed from reference TRBV29-1 and TRBJ1-2, reads SAVISQKPSRDICQRGTSLTIQCQVDSQVTMMFWYRQQPGQSLTLIATANQGSEATYESGFVIDKFPISRPNLTFSTLTVSNMSPEDSSIYLCSVEGYGLPYGYTFGSGTRLTVV.

V gene TRBV29-1 combines with J gene TRBJ2-7, with 8 bases matching TRBD2. The CDR3 is 12 residues long. CDR1 is SQVTM, CDR2 ANQGSEA, per germline. With 7 bases clipped from V and 7 bases from J, the junction kept 9 bases outside the gene matches. The CDR3 bases are TGCAGCGCCGGGAGGGCGAGGGAAGAGCAGTACTTC. As protein: CSAGRAREEQYF.